This T cell receptor beta chain was sequenced during a study of T cells in Graves' hyperthyroidism and ophthalmopathy. Germline V gene data show CDR1 as MNHEY and CDR2 as SVGAGI. The CDR3 is made up of 14 amino acids. Trimming stripped 5 bases from V and 2 bases from J, with 13 bases between. TCR beta CDR3 regions were amplified from RNA. A first-round RT-PCR of the TCR CDR3 used the HTBI primer set. TCRdb re-derived calls from the multiplex PCR reads in MiXCR, one entry per CDR3 protein. The table shows hundreds of thousands of distinct CDR3 sequences, with more than 30% occurring only once. Each diagnosis drew on symptoms, thyroxine, TRAb, thyroid ultrasound and orbital computed tomography findings. Source material for PBMCs was about 10 ml fresh peripheral blood.

This clonotype originated in a young man with Graves' hyperthyroidism. Sequenced input: blood. The chain employs TRBV6-5 and TRBJ2-7, with D unresolved. This chain's CDR3 is CASSEDPIAYEQYF. In DNA, the CDR3 is TGTGCCAGCAGTGAAGATCCGATCGCCTACGAGCAGTACTTC.